The T cell receptor (beta chain) under discussion was sequenced for a study of blood T cell repertoires in COVID-19. Per the study methods: Reference gene primers were amplified, and this amplification served to estimate nucleated cell counts. TCRdb's table, derived via immunoSEQ multiplex PCR, lists solely in-frame clones and lacks some. V, J and clone size were drawn from that table, and D and trimming were deduced from the DNA. The table lists about 310,000 clones, around 87% of them singletons. CDR3 length: 11 amino acids. Germline V gene sequence: CDR1 GTSNPN, CDR2 SVGIG (reference sequence). The ends were cut back, 1 base at V and 7 bases at J, with 8 bases in the middle.

The chain couples TRBV30 to TRBJ2-7; D perhaps matches TRBD2 (5 bases). Material: peripheral blood. The source of this sequence is a woman in her forties or fifties who had recovered from COVID-19. The CDR3 loop is CAWSAAGEQYF. The CDR3 DNA follows: TGTGCCTGGAGTGCGGCGGGTGAGCAGTACTTC.